What follows are 15 T cell receptor beta chains derived from one specimen sequenced in a study of cytomegalovirus exposure and HLA in healthy donors (dated 2017 in TCRdb). Receptors were amplified or captured by the immunoSEQ multiplex PCR assay. The multiplex PCR relied on a mix of 60 forward primers for TCR Vbeta segments and 13 reverse primers for TCR Jbeta segments. As stored in TCRdb, this immuneACCESS dataset retains in-frame rearrangements with V and J assigned. A fraction of the clones does not appear; measured against another copy, unresolved V genes explain less than half of the discrepancy, and the remainder lacks a known reason. The sample records fewer than 150,000 clones, around 77% of which are singletons. Together, the top ten hold 2% to 2.5% of the sample. The material sequenced was PBMCs. These receptor sequences come from a man younger than 45 in good health and CMV-seronegative.

The J gene is TRBJ1-2, the V gene TRBV4-1; 9 positions match TRBD1. Losses at the gene ends were 0 bases for V and 5 bases for J; bases not matched to a gene: 10. The CDR3 sequence is 17 residues long. Germline CDR1 is MGHRA and CDR2 is YSYEKL. CDR3 sequence (DNA): TGCGCCAGCAGCCAAGACCCTACAGGGGGCAGTAGGTATGGCTACACCTTC. It codes for CASSQDPTGGSRYGYTF.

This sequence joins TRBV19 and TRBJ2-4; perhaps TRBD2 as D (6 bases). V was clipped by 4 bases and J by 1 base, with 26 bases between them. CDR1 LNHDA and CDR2 SQIVND come from the germline V gene (reference sequence). The CDR3 is 20 amino acids. The CDR3 is CASSTLRPPSEAWAKNIQYF. The DNA of the CDR3 is TGTGCCAGTAGTACTTTAAGGCCCCCTAGCGAGGCTTGGGCCAAAAACATTCAGTACTTC.

This clone was detected a few times. The genes are TRBV2 and TRBJ1-5; no firm D call. The CDR3 spans 15 residues. The germline gives CDR1 SNHLY, CDR2 FYNNEI. V lost 4 bases and J 0 bases, leaving 10 bases between the germline ends. CDR3 sequence reads: CASSAQLNSNQPQHF. The CDR3 DNA reads as TGTGCCAGCAGTGCCCAACTGAATAGCAATCAGCCCCAGCATTTT.

This clone has only one observation. This chain connects TRBV19 to TRBJ2-3, with 15 nucleotides matching TRBD2. Trimming cost V 4 bases and J 6 bases; bases outside gene matches: 2. The CDR3 runs 15 residues. Germline CDR1 and CDR2: LNHDA and SQIVND (reference sequence). The CDR3 coding sequence is TGTGCCAGTAGTAGGGGACTAGCGGGAGGTGATACGCAGTATTTT. As protein: CASSRGLAGGDTQYF.

The chain couples TRBV9 to TRBJ2-5; D gene ambiguous. The V end was cut by 3 bases, the J end by 5 bases, with 17 bases between. The CDR3 spans 15 residues. Germline V gives CDR1 SGDLS, CDR2 YYNGEE. The CDR3 here is CASSEHLDAQETQYF. CDR3 nucleotides: TGTGCCAGCAGCGAACACCTAGACGCTCAGGAGACCCAGTACTTC.

The chain employs TRBV6-5 and TRBJ2-7; 8 nucleotides agree with TRBD1. The germline V gene has CDR1 MNHEY and CDR2 SVGAGI. J gave up 7 bases and V 2 bases, and 10 bases lay outside the gene matches. The CDR3 covers 15 residues. Written as DNA, the CDR3 is TGTGCCAGCAGTTACGTAGGCAGGGGGCCGGGAGAGCAGTACTTC. Translating gives CASSYVGRGPGEQYF.

CDR3 coding DNA: TGTGCCAGCAGTTTAGTCGAACAGGGGATTGGTGAAAAACTGTTTTTT. Amino acids: CASSLVEQGIGEKLFF. This chain joins TRBV28 and TRBJ1-4, with 7 bases aligning to TRBD1. Germline assignment: CDR1 MDHEN and CDR2 SYDVKM. The CDR3 runs to 16 residues. V lost 2 bases and J lost 7; bases outside the gene matches: 10.

In this sample, this clone turned up once. The chain recombines TRBV6-1 with TRBJ1-4, with 9 bases aligning to TRBD1. The length of the CDR3 is 14 residues. Germline V lookup: CDR1 MNHNS, CDR2 SASEGT. V lost 5 bases to trimming and J lost 7 bases; unmatched junction nucleotides: 5. CDR3 nucleotides: TGTGCCAGCAGTCGCGGACAGGGGAGTGAAAAACTGTTTTTT. Translated: CASSRGQGSEKLFF.

Note on this clone: The germline gene is not matched at one end of the junction; a read error may be the cause. The J gene is TRBJ2-5, the V gene TRBV7-7; unclear D gene. The DNA end lines up better with TRBJ2-7; the J call may be wrong. From germline, CDR1 is SSHAT and CDR2 FNYEAQ (reference sequence). This CDR3 region has 14 residues. Here the CDR3 reads CASSLTVNSYEQYF. CDR3 coding DNA: TGTGCTAGCAGCTTAACAGTGAACTCCTACGAGCAGTACTTC.

The gene calls are TRBV5-1 and TRBJ1-1; TRBD1 might be the D (5 bases). This CDR3 comprises 15 residues. CDR1 is SGHRS and CDR2 is YFSETQ in the germline V gene. Trimming pared 4 bases from V and 1 base from J, leaving 14 bases between. In DNA, the CDR3 is TGCGCCAGCAGCCCTCAGGGAAGTCGGAACACTGAAGCTTTCTTT. This sequence encodes CASSPQGSRNTEAFF.

The chain carries TRBV10-3 and TRBJ1-1; 7 nucleotides align to TRBD1. This CDR3 is 16 amino acids long. Looked up from germline, CDR1 is ENHRY and CDR2 is SYGVKD. V shed 3 bases, J shed 3 bases, and the junction held 10 bases outside the gene matches. In nucleotides, the CDR3 is TGTGCCATCAGTGACCACCTAACAGGGGACCACACTGAAGCTTTCTTT. It encodes CAISDHLTGDHTEAFF.

The rearrangement uses TRBV2 and TRBJ2-2; maybe TRBD2 (6 bases). In germline, CDR1 is SNHLY, CDR2 FYNNEI. The V and J ends lost 6 bases and 6 bases respectively, with 14 bases between them. The CDR3 runs 14 residues. CDR3 residues: CASSLARRAGELFF. CDR3 nucleotide sequence: TGTGCCAGCAGCCTAGCGAGAAGGGCCGGGGAGCTGTTTTTT.

This chain joins TRBV2 and TRBJ2-2; the D gene is possibly TRBD2 (5 bases). Trimming shortened V by 5 bases and J by 5 bases, and 15 bases separated the two germline ends. This CDR3 has 15 residues. Germline V CDR1 and CDR2: SNHLY, FYNNEI. The CDR3 DNA reads as TGTGCCAGCAGTAGGACTGACCTCCAAACCGGGGAGCTGTTTTTT. It codes for CASSRTDLQTGELFF.

The J gene is TRBJ1-4, the V gene TRBV5-1; D not resolved. This CDR3 region has 13 residues. Germline CDR1 and CDR2: SGHRS and YFSETQ. V lost 3 bases and J 7 bases, leaving 10 bases between the germline ends. CDR3 protein: CASSSRMSEKLFF. The CDR3 DNA is TGCGCCAGCAGCTCGAGGATGAGTGAAAAACTGTTTTTT. Together with reference TRBV5-1 and TRBJ1-4, the CDR3 gives the full variable domain: KAGVTQTPRYLIKTRGQQVTLSCSPISGHRSVSWYQQTPGQGLQFLFEYFSETQRNKGNFPGRFSGRQFSNSRSEMNVSTLELGDSALYLCASSSRMSEKLFFGSGTQLSVL.

V gene TRBV7-8 combines with J gene TRBJ1-1, with a tentative D call TRBD1 (6 bases). The V gene lost 3 bases and the J gene lost 3 bases, with 14 bases spanning the gap. The CDR3 has 15 amino acids. The germline V gene has CDR1 SGHVS and CDR2 FQNEAQ. The CDR3 region has the DNA TGTGCCAGCAGCTTGCGGGGGGCAGGGGACACTGAAGCTTTCTTT. Encoded protein: CASSLRGAGDTEAFF.